Shown below are 3 T cell receptor beta chains from a single sample sequenced in a study of tumor-infiltrating lymphocytes in primary liver carcinoma. Constant-region priming of about 520 ng total RNA yielded TCR beta cDNA. Slightly modified ARM-PCR with three nested multiplex PCR rounds yielded TCR beta libraries. The study ran its first two PCR rounds for around 10 cycles each, using TRBV1-TRBV30 forward primers and a C-beta reverse primer. MiXCR was run by TCRdb on the multiplex PCR reads, yielding one entry per CDR3 protein. The sample yields 310,000 or so distinct CDR3 sequences, around three fifths seen once. Germline DNA was also extracted, while the blood RNA originated from unsorted whole blood. The sequencing input was peripheral blood. These receptors originate from a woman aged 25 to 39 with primary liver carcinoma and hepatitis B virus infection.

Comments on this clonotype: One junction end does not reproduce the germline sequence, and a read error may be involved. The V gene is TRBV5-1, the J gene TRBJ2-7, with 8 positions matching TRBD1. The CDR3 is 13 residues long. The V gene's germline CDR1 is SGHRS and CDR2 YFSETQ. As DNA, the CDR3 is TGCGCCAGCAGCACGGACAGGGCCTACGAGGAGTACTTC. It codes for CASSTDRAYEEYF.

J is TRBJ2-5 and V is TRBV6-6; tentatively, D is TRBD1 (6 bases). Trimming pared 0 bases from V and 7 bases from J, leaving 12 bases between. The CDR3 spans 14 residues. Germline V gene sequence: CDR1 MNHNY, CDR2 SVGAGI (reference sequence). Here the CDR3 reads CASSYSTGFGTQYF. DNA of the CDR3: TGTGCCAGCAGTTACTCCACAGGGTTTGGGACCCAGTACTTC.

The chain couples TRBV11-2 to TRBJ2-7; no firm D call. The germline V and J ends were trimmed by 8 bases and 0 bases, with 23 bases remaining between them. The CDR3 has 17 amino acids. Per germline, CDR1 SGHAT and CDR2 FQNNGV. CDR3 coding DNA: TGTGCCAGCCGCCTAATCGTCAATCCGTCGGGCTCCTACGAGCAGTACTTC. The encoded protein is CASRLIVNPSGSYEQYF. Full variable domain (missing parts from reference TRBV11-2 and TRBJ2-7): EAGVAQSPRYKIIEKRQSVAFWCNPISGHATLYWYQQILGQGPKLLIQFQNNGVVDDSQLPKDRFSAERLKGVDSTLKIQPAKLEDSAVYLCASRLIVNPSGSYEQYFGPGTRLTVT.